These 3 T cell receptor beta chains were sequenced from one sample in a study of blood T cells in healthy people across ages. A J-beta primer mix and a sample-barcoded 5' primer were used in a second PCR of about 7 to 12 cycles. TCRdb reprocessed the 5' RACE reads via MiXCR and lists one record per CDR3 protein. This table holds about 290,000 distinct CDR3 sequences, 25% to 30% found once. The sample was blood. These receptors originate from an older woman in good health.

A word on this clonotype: Because it lacks the conserved phenylalanine or tryptophan at the end, this CDR3 is likely a read error. This chain uses TRBV19 with TRBJ1-2; D not certain. CDR3 size: 15 residues. The V gene's germline CDR1 is LNHDA and CDR2 SQIVND (reference sequence). V was cut by 4 bases and J by 0 bases, with 12 bases left in between. CDR3 protein: CASSKPGSSNYGYTL. CDR3 nucleotide sequence: TGTGCCAGTAGTAAGCCGGGCAGTTCTAACTATGGCTACACCCTC.

V and J are TRBV10-3 and TRBJ1-6, with D perhaps matching TRBD1 (5 bases). The CDR3 is made up of 14 amino acids. Looked up from germline, CDR1 is ENHRY and CDR2 is SYGVKD. V was clipped by 3 bases and J by 10 bases, with 13 bases between them. The CDR3 sequence is CAISDGTAASPLHF. DNA of the CDR3: TGTGCCATCAGTGACGGGACGGCTGCCTCACCCCTCCACTTT.

The chain uses TRBV12-3 or TRBV12-4 and TRBJ2-3, with D uncertain. Trimming pared 6 bases from V and 2 bases from J, leaving 6 bases between. This CDR3 spans 12 amino acids. CDR3 residues: CASRRYTDTQYF. CDR3 sequence (DNA): TGTGCCAGCAGGAGGTACACAGATACGCAGTATTTT.